The 20 T cell receptor beta chains presented below share a single source sample, sequenced in a study of blood T cell repertoires in COVID-19 (dated by TCRdb to 2019 to 2021). The receptor library was made with the immunoSEQ multiplex PCR assay. TCRdb's version of the immuneACCESS table is confined to in-frame rearrangements and falls short of the full clone set. An unresolved V gene accounts for under half of the shortfall where checked; the remainder is of unknown origin. A total of fewer than 200,000 clones appear in this sample, 83% of them only once. About 2.1% of the sample is taken by the ten largest. Sequencing input: peripheral blood. Receptors originate from a woman aged 80 or over with acute or convalescent COVID-19.

DNA for the CDR3: TGTGCCAGCAGCTTCACAGGGTACACTGAAGCTTTCTTT. It yields the protein CASSFTGYTEAFF. The J gene is TRBJ1-1, the V gene TRBV7-2; perhaps TRBD1 as D (6 bases). CDR3 length equals 13 residues. V lost 3 bases to trimming and J lost 3 bases, with 8 bases between them. Germline CDR1 reads SGHTA; CDR2 reads FQGNSA.

This clone was recorded once. The chain uses TRBV19 and TRBJ1-1; no definite D call. The ends were cut back, 5 bases at V and 1 base at J, with 8 bases in the middle. Per germline, CDR1 LNHDA and CDR2 SQIVND (reference sequence). The CDR3 loop spans 13 amino acids. The chain's CDR3 is CASSYTRNTEAFF. In DNA, the CDR3 is TGTGCCAGTAGTTATACAAGGAACACTGAAGCTTTCTTT.

The CDR3 sequence is CASSLGPPGLQETQYF. The DNA for the CDR3 is TGTGCCAGCAGCTTAGGGCCTCCGGGACTCCAAGAGACCCAGTACTTC. The genes are TRBV7-2 and TRBJ2-5; TRBD2 is a possible D gene (6 bases). This CDR3 region has 16 residues. The V gene lost 1 base and the J gene lost 1 base, with 13 bases spanning the gap. Germline assignment: CDR1 SGHTA and CDR2 FQGNSA. The full variable domain, completed using reference TRBV7-2 and TRBJ2-5, is GAGVSQSPSNKVTEKGKDVELRCDPISGHTALYWYRQSLGQGLEFLIYFQGNSAPDKSGLPSDRFSAERTGGSVSTLTIQRTQQEDSAVYLCASSLGPPGLQETQYFGPGTRLLVL.

V gene TRBV27 combines with J gene TRBJ2-3; the match to TRBD2 covers 8 bases. CDR1 and CDR2 from the germline V gene are MNHEY and SMNVEV (reference sequence). J lost 3 bases, V lost 2 bases, and 4 bases had no gene match. The CDR3 sequence is 15 residues long. CDR3 nucleotide sequence: TGTGCCAGCAGTTTAGACGGGGGGGGAACAGATACGCAGTATTTT. Amino acid sequence: CASSLDGGGTDTQYF.

This chain links TRBV25-1 with TRBJ2-2; tentatively, D is TRBD2 (5 bases). CDR3 size: 14 residues. Per germline, CDR1 MGHDK and CDR2 SYGVNS. Deletions cut 9 bases from V and 6 bases from J, with 17 bases between. The CDR3 DNA sequence: TGTGCCAGTACTAGGGCCCAAAGCCCCGGGGAGCTGTTTTTT. Translation: CASTRAQSPGELFF.

The J gene is TRBJ2-7, the V gene TRBV19, with 10 positions matching TRBD2. The trim removed 1 base at V and 3 bases at J, leaving 3 bases unmatched. Germline lookup yields CDR1 LNHDA and CDR2 SQIVND (reference sequence). The CDR3 totals 15 residues. CDR3 DNA sequence: TGTGCCAGTAGTATAGCCCTAGCGGGGGACTACGAGCAGTACTTC. It encodes CASSIALAGDYEQYF.

V usage is TRBV27 and J usage is TRBJ1-5, with 9 nucleotides matching TRBD1. This CDR3 comprises 15 residues. Germline CDR1 MNHEY, CDR2 SMNVEV (reference sequence). V was pared by 6 bases and J by 4 bases, with 7 bases of the junction left unmatched. For the CDR3, the DNA is TGTGCCAGCAGGATATTCGGGACAGGGAATCAGCCCCAGCATTTT. Its protein is CASRIFGTGNQPQHF.

V is TRBV5-1 and J is TRBJ2-7; the match to TRBD2 covers 7 bases. The CDR3 runs 17 residues. J gave up 5 bases and V 0 bases, and 14 bases lay outside the gene matches. From germline, CDR1 is SGHRS and CDR2 YFSETQ. The CDR3 nucleotides are TGCGCCAGCAGCTTGGGAGCTCTGGGACTAATGGTCCACGAGCAGTACTTC. It encodes CASSLGALGLMVHEQYF. The whole variable domain, filled in from reference TRBV5-1 and TRBJ2-7, reads KAGVTQTPRYLIKTRGQQVTLSCSPISGHRSVSWYQQTPGQGLQFLFEYFSETQRNKGNFPGRFSGRQFSNSRSEMNVSTLELGDSALYLCASSLGALGLMVHEQYFGPGTRLTVT.

This clone was found a few times. The chain is built from TRBV4-1 and TRBJ2-2, with D possibly matching TRBD2 (6 bases). Per the germline V gene, CDR1 is MGHRA and CDR2 is YSYEKL. CDR3 length: 16 residues. Trimming took off 0 bases at V and 1 base at J, with 9 bases between the two ends. This chain's CDR3 is CASSQEGSGNTGELFF. The CDR3 DNA is TGCGCCAGCAGCCAAGAGGGTAGCGGGAACACCGGGGAGCTGTTTTTT.

This chain connects TRBV2 to TRBJ2-1; the match to TRBD2 covers 9 bases. The CDR3 totals 15 residues. Per the germline V gene, CDR1 is SNHLY and CDR2 is FYNNEI. V was clipped by 5 bases and J by 3 bases; unmatched bases: 5. The CDR3 DNA follows: TGTGCCAGCAGTTCCGGGACTAGCTTCTACAATGAGCAGTTCTTC. Translation gives CASSSGTSFYNEQFF.

This rearrangement joins TRBV11-2 to TRBJ2-3, with 8 positions matching TRBD2. The junction had 7 bases not matched to a gene; V was cut back by 5 bases and J by 6 bases. The germline CDR1 and CDR2 sequences are SGHAT and FQNNGV. The CDR3 length is 14 residues. CDR3 residues: CASSRGGYLDTQYF. In DNA, the CDR3 is TGTGCCAGCAGCCGGGGGGGCTACCTTGATACGCAGTATTTT.

The J gene is TRBJ1-5, the V gene TRBV12-3 or TRBV12-4; D gene ambiguous. The CDR3 sequence is 13 residues long. V dropped 6 bases and J dropped 0 bases, with 6 bases sitting between them. The DNA for the CDR3 is TGTGCCAGCAGGACAAATAGCAATCAGCCCCAGCATTTT. Its translation: CASRTNSNQPQHF.

The chain links TRBV7-2 to TRBJ2-2; 12 nucleotides match TRBD2. Per germline, CDR1 SGHTA and CDR2 FQGNSA. The CDR3 sequence is 17 residues long. The junction had 7 bases not matched to a gene; V was cut back by 3 bases and J by 5 bases. The CDR3 here is CASSFSSGGAKTGELFF. CDR3 coding DNA: TGTGCCAGCAGCTTTTCTAGCGGGGGGGCAAAAACCGGGGAGCTGTTTTTT.

On this clone: This sample includes further DNA sequences coding for the same CDR3. V usage is TRBV12-3 or TRBV12-4 and J usage is TRBJ1-6; D is ambiguous. The V end was cut by 2 bases, the J end by 8 bases, with 4 bases between. This CDR3 spans 12 amino acids. CDR3 sequence: CASSLSDSPLHF. The DNA for the CDR3 is TGTGCCAGCAGTTTATCGGATTCACCCCTCCACTTT.

V is TRBV15 and J is TRBJ1-3, with D uncertain. The V gene's germline CDR1 is LNHNV and CDR2 YYDKDF (reference sequence). The V gene lost 0 bases and the J gene lost 3 bases, with 12 bases spanning the gap. The length of the CDR3 is 16 residues. Here the CDR3 DNA reads TGTGCCACCAGCAGAGATGTTAGCGTTAGTGGAAACACCATATATTTT. Translated: CATSRDVSVSGNTIYF.

This chain links TRBV19 with TRBJ1-6; D gene uncertain. Trimming took 7 bases from V and 2 from J, leaving 6 bases between them. Germline CDR1 LNHDA, CDR2 SQIVND (reference sequence). The CDR3 covers 13 residues. CDR3 region: CASTGTYNSPLHF. CDR3 in DNA: TGTGCCAGTACCGGGACCTATAATTCACCCCTCCACTTT.

This clone turned up a few times. The chain couples TRBV30 to TRBJ2-7, with D tentatively TRBD2 (5 bases). There are 13 residues in the CDR3. Germline lookup yields CDR1 GTSNPN and CDR2 SVGIG (reference sequence). Trimming shortened V by 0 bases and J by 2 bases, and 8 bases separated the two germline ends. The CDR3 region is CAWSVGRTYEQYF. CDR3 DNA: TGTGCCTGGAGTGTAGGGAGAACCTACGAGCAGTACTTC.

J is TRBJ1-2 and V is TRBV4-2; D is ambiguous. The ends were cut back, 4 bases at V and 2 bases at J, with 5 bases in the middle. The CDR3 spans 12 residues. Looked up from germline, CDR1 is LGHNA and CDR2 is YNFKEQ. CDR3 loop: CASSPGNYGYTF. The CDR3 DNA reads as TGTGCCAGCAGCCCGGGGAACTATGGCTACACCTTC.

The chain uses TRBV5-1 and TRBJ2-6; possible D gene TRBD2, 6 bases. CDR1 SGHRS and CDR2 YFSETQ come from the germline V gene. V gave up 4 bases and J gave up 0 bases, with 14 bases separating them. CDR3 size: 17 residues. Written as DNA, the CDR3 is TGCGCCAGCAGCCGTATGGGAGGTTCCTCTGGGGCCAACGTCCTGACTTTC. Translated, it gives CASSRMGGSSGANVLTF.

In this sample, this clone turned up a few times. V usage is TRBV6-5 and J usage is TRBJ1-6, with a possible D match to TRBD1 (5 bases). V lost 11 bases to trimming and J lost 3 bases, with 14 bases between them. There are 14 residues in the CDR3. The germline gives CDR1 MNHEY, CDR2 SVGAGI. CDR3 protein: CAASAGVYNSPLHF. In DNA form, the CDR3 reads TGTGCCGCCTCAGCGGGGGTCTATAATTCACCCCTCCACTTT.